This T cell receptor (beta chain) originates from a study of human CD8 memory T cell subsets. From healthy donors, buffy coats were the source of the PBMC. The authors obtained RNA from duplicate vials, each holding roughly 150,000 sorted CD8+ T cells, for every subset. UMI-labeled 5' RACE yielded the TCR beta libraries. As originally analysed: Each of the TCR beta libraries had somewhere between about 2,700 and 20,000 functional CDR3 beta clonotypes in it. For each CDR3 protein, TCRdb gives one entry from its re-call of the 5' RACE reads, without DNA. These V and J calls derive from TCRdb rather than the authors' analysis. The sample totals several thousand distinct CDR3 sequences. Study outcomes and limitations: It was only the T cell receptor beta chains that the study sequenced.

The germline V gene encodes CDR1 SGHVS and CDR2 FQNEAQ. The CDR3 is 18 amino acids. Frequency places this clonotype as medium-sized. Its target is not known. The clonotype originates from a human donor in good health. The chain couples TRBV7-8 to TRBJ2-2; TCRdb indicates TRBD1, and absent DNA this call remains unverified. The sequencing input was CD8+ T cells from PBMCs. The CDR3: CASRTKGSDRAVTGELFF. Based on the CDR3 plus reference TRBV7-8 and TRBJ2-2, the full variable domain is GAGVSQSPRYKVAKRGQDVALRCDPISGHVSLFWYQQALGQGPEFLTYFQNEAQLDKSGLPSDRFFAERPEGSVSTLKIQRTQQEDSAVYLCASRTKGSDRAVTGELFFGEGSRLTVL.